The 23 T cell receptor beta chains reported below all come from one sample, sequenced in a study of Graves' ophthalmopathy and Graves' hyperthyroidism. RNA transcripts were the template, and TCR beta CDR3 regions were amplified from them. RT-PCR in the first round used HTBI primers; a second-round multiplex PCR followed. TCRdb re-called the multiplex PCR reads through MiXCR, storing one row per CDR3 protein. The data contain 350,000 or so distinct CDR3 sequences, roughly a sixth of them singletons. The source material was peripheral blood. All receptors derive from an adult man with Graves' ophthalmopathy.

This clonotype was found many times. This chain links TRBV20-1 with TRBJ2-5; TRBD2 agrees at 9 bases. The germline CDR1 and CDR2 sequences are DFQATT and SNEGSKA (reference sequence). The CDR3 sequence is 15 residues long. J lost 2 bases, V lost 6 bases, and 10 bases had no gene match. CDR3 region: CSANRLRGGQETQYF. In DNA, the CDR3 is TGCAGTGCCAACCGATTGCGGGGGGGTCAAGAGACCCAGTACTTC.

This clonotype was counted at least ten times. The V call is TRBV20-1, the J call TRBJ1-5; 8 bases match TRBD1. CDR1 is DFQATT and CDR2 is SNEGSKA in the germline V gene (reference sequence). CDR3 length: 18 residues. V dropped 1 base and J dropped 1; count of bases not matched to a gene: 12. The CDR3 DNA reads as TGCAGTGCTAGAGGTCCAGGGGGCTGGGGTGTAAGCAATCAGCCCCAGCATTTT. This encodes CSARGPGGWGVSNQPQHF.

Concerning this clonotype: One end of the junction varies from germline; a read error may be responsible. The genes are TRBV6-5 and TRBJ2-6; D ambiguous. There are 16 residues in the CDR3. The germline V gene encodes CDR1 MNHEY and CDR2 SVGAGI. The CDR3 spells CASSYTPNSGVNVLTF. The CDR3 coding sequence is TGTGCCAGCAGTTACACCCCCAACTCTGGGGTCAACGTCCTGACTTTC.

This clonotype was seen at least ten times. The rearrangement uses TRBV19 and TRBJ1-3; D not certain. CDR3 size: 13 residues. V gave up 7 bases and J gave up 0 bases, with 7 bases separating them. The V gene's germline CDR1 is LNHDA and CDR2 SQIVND (reference sequence). This CDR3 reads CASTVDSGNTIYF. As DNA, the CDR3 is TGTGCCAGTACTGTTGACTCTGGAAACACCATATATTTT.

The sample holds many counts of this clonotype. V is TRBV27 and J is TRBJ2-7, with D uncertain. Germline V gene sequence: CDR1 MNHEY, CDR2 SMNVEV (reference sequence). This CDR3 has 15 amino acids. Trimming stripped 5 bases from V and 1 base from J, with 15 bases between. In DNA, the CDR3 is TGTGCCAGCAGTCCCAACATAGGTTCATCCTACGAGCAGTACTTC. Translating gives CASSPNIGSSYEQYF.

Many counts were recorded for this clonotype. J is TRBJ1-5 and V is TRBV12-3 or TRBV12-4; D is undetermined. CDR3 length equals 17 residues. The V and J ends lost 7 bases and 2 bases respectively, with 21 bases between them. The CDR3 spells CASTTGLEGMGNQPQHF. CDR3 nucleotides: TGTGCCAGCACCACCGGGCTAGAGGGAATGGGCAATCAGCCCCAGCATTTT.

Remarks on this clonotype: This could be a read error, since a much larger clone is one nucleotide away. The chain has TRBV9 and TRBJ2-2; a possible D gene is TRBD1 (5 bases). The CDR3 loop spans 15 amino acids. CDR1 and CDR2 from the germline V gene are SGDLS and YYNGEE. The CDR3 region is CVSSVATQGTGELFF. For the CDR3, the DNA is TGTGTCAGCAGCGTAGCTACTCAGGGCACCGGGGAGCTGTTTTTT.

A few counts support this clonotype. V gene TRBV6-1 combines with J gene TRBJ1-2; D might be TRBD1 (5 bases). Trimming took 7 bases from V and 3 from J, leaving 12 bases between them. The germline gives CDR1 MNHNS, CDR2 SASEGT. This CDR3 has 13 residues. The CDR3: CASNNGAYYGYTF. CDR3 bases: TGTGCCAGCAACAACGGGGCGTACTATGGCTACACCTTC.

This clonotype was found many times. V is TRBV6-5 and J is TRBJ2-5; 9 bases match TRBD1. Germline assignment: CDR1 MNHEY and CDR2 SVGAGI. This CDR3 comprises 14 residues. The junction had 7 bases not matched to a gene; V was cut back by 2 bases and J by 9 bases. The DNA for the CDR3 is TGTGCCAGCAGTTACGCGATGGGGGACAGGGCCCAGTACTTC. Protein: CASSYAMGDRAQYF.

This clonotype was counted many times. V gene TRBV5-1 combines with J gene TRBJ1-6; D call uncertain. This CDR3 comprises 17 residues. Germline CDR1 is SGHRS and CDR2 is YFSETQ. Trimming pared 5 bases from V and 0 bases from J, leaving 15 bases between. CDR3 sequence (DNA): TGCGCCAGCAGTCAGGACTTCACGAGCTCCTATAATTCACCCCTCCACTTT. Amino acids: CASSQDFTSSYNSPLHF.

The rearrangement joins TRBV6-1 to TRBJ1-2; D is uncertain. V was trimmed by 2 bases and J by 4 bases, leaving 8 bases between them. CDR1 and CDR2 from the germline V gene are MNHNS and SASEGT. The CDR3 sequence is 13 residues long. The CDR3 nucleotides are TGTGCCAGCAGTGAATCGGAGACCTATGGCTACACCTTC. Its translation: CASSESETYGYTF.

The chain is built from TRBV27 and TRBJ2-7; 10 bases are a match to TRBD2. The CDR3 sequence is 15 residues long. Looked up from germline, CDR1 is MNHEY and CDR2 is SMNVEV (reference sequence). Losses at the gene ends were 4 bases for V and 4 bases for J; bases not matched to a gene: 7. The CDR3 DNA follows: TGTGCCAGCAGTTCTCGAGCGGGAGGGCCTTACGAGCAGTACTTC. Translated, it gives CASSSRAGGPYEQYF.

Ten or more counts support this clonotype. The DNA of the CDR3 is TGTGCCAGCAGCTATACGGGAACGAACACCGGGGAGCTGTTTTTT. This codes for CASSYTGTNTGELFF. V is TRBV7-3 and J is TRBJ2-2, with D possibly being TRBD2 (5 bases). Germline V gene sequence: CDR1 SGHTA, CDR2 FQGTGA. The CDR3 extends over 15 amino acids. Trimming stripped 4 bases from V and 0 bases from J, with 9 bases between.

This clonotype was seen ten or more times. The rearrangement uses TRBV2 and TRBJ1-2; D is undetermined. The CDR3 extends over 11 amino acids. The ends were cut back, 6 bases at V and 4 bases at J, with 6 bases in the middle. Per the germline V gene, CDR1 is SNHLY and CDR2 is FYNNEI. CDR3 DNA: TGTGCCAGCAGACCCACCTATGGCTACACCTTC. Its translation: CASRPTYGYTF.

In its sample, this clonotype was seen many times. This chain links TRBV28 with TRBJ2-5, with D possibly being TRBD1 (5 bases). Trimming left V 1 base short and J 5 bases short, with 14 bases between. This CDR3 is 15 amino acids long. Looked up from germline, CDR1 is MDHEN and CDR2 is SYDVKM. The CDR3 protein is CASSLFAGQLETQYF. The CDR3 DNA reads TGTGCCAGCAGTTTATTCGCAGGGCAGTTGGAGACCCAGTACTTC.

This clonotype was detected many times. The rearrangement joins TRBV5-1 to TRBJ2-7; 10 positions match TRBD1. Germline V gene sequence: CDR1 SGHRS, CDR2 YFSETQ. V was clipped by 2 bases and J by 3 bases; unmatched bases: 5. The CDR3 loop spans 15 amino acids. The CDR3 sequence: CASSFPGQGNYEQYF. CDR3 coding DNA: TGCGCCAGCAGCTTTCCGGGACAGGGGAACTACGAGCAGTACTTC. Filled out from reference TRBV5-1 and TRBJ2-7, the complete variable domain reads KAGVTQTPRYLIKTRGQQVTLSCSPISGHRSVSWYQQTPGQGLQFLFEYFSETQRNKGNFPGRFSGRQFSNSRSEMNVSTLELGDSALYLCASSFPGQGNYEQYFGPGTRLTVT.

This clonotype was seen ten or more times. The chain couples TRBV5-1 to TRBJ2-2; 7 nucleotides line up with TRBD1. V lost 10 bases and J lost 0; bases outside the gene matches: 6. The CDR3 is 14 amino acids. Germline CDR1 SGHRS, CDR2 YFSETQ. CDR3 amino acids: CAGQDPTNTGELFF. The DNA for the CDR3 is TGCGCCGGACAGGATCCGACGAACACCGGGGAGCTGTTTTTT.

V usage is TRBV6-5 and J usage is TRBJ2-7, with D unclear. This CDR3 region has 12 residues. Trimming pared 0 bases from V and 12 bases from J, leaving 12 bases between. In germline, CDR1 is MNHEY, CDR2 SVGAGI. The CDR3, as DNA: TGTGCCAGCAGTTACTCTTCGGTCTCAGGGTACTTC. This translates into CASSYSSVSGYF.

The table lists this clonotype with many counts. The genes are TRBV29-1 and TRBJ2-7; 8 bases are a match to TRBD1. The CDR3 is made up of 13 amino acids. Germline V gene sequence: CDR1 SQVTM, CDR2 ANQGSEA. The V and J ends lost 8 bases and 4 bases, in that order; junction bases with no gene match: 10. The CDR3 sequence: CSFRGTGVYEQYF. CDR3 coding DNA: TGCAGCTTTCGAGGGACAGGCGTATACGAGCAGTACTTC.

This clonotype was seen repeatedly, ten times or more. In DNA form, the CDR3 reads TGTGCCAGTACCTACAGGGCTACGACGGATCAGCCCCAGCATTTT. Residues: CASTYRATTDQPQHF. The chain carries TRBV19 and TRBJ1-5; D may be TRBD1 (6 bases). Germline V gene lookup returns CDR1 LNHDA and CDR2 SQIVND (reference sequence). Trimming cost V 7 bases and J 5 bases, with 18 bases left between them. The CDR3 contains 15 residues. The full variable domain, its missing parts supplied by reference TRBV19 and TRBJ1-5, is DGGITQSPKYLFRKEGQNVTLSCEQNLNHDAMYWYRQDPGQGLRLIYYSQIVNDFQKGDIAEGYSVSREKKESFPLTVTSAQKNPTAFYLCASTYRATTDQPQHFGDGTRLSIL.

This sequence joins TRBV20-1 and TRBJ2-5; D possibly corresponds to TRBD1 (6 bases). CDR3 length: 12 amino acids. The V gene lost 5 bases and the J gene lost 5 bases, with 12 bases spanning the gap. Per germline, CDR1 DFQATT and CDR2 SNEGSKA (reference sequence). CDR3 DNA sequence: TGCAGTGCTGTTACAGGGCGGGAGACCCAGTACTTC. Translation gives CSAVTGRETQYF.

The sample holds many counts of this clonotype. The gene calls are TRBV30 and TRBJ1-2; no definite D call. V lost 0 bases, J lost 9 bases, and 20 bases lay in between. Looked up from germline, CDR1 is GTSNPN and CDR2 is SVGIG (reference sequence). This CDR3 has 15 amino acids. The CDR3 DNA reads as TGTGCCTGGAGTGTAGTGATAGGGAGCAGCGGGCGCTACACCTTC. It translates to CAWSVVIGSSGRYTF.

This chain links TRBV29-1 with TRBJ1-2; the match to TRBD1 covers 9 bases. Losses at the gene ends were 6 bases for V and 7 bases for J; bases not matched to a gene: 9. The CDR3 consists of 13 residues. CDR1 and CDR2 from the germline V gene are SQVTM and ANQGSEA. The CDR3 region is CSVSRTGESGYTF. The CDR3 DNA is TGCAGCGTGTCTAGGACAGGGGAGTCTGGCTACACCTTC. Full variable domain (remainder filled in from reference TRBV29-1 and TRBJ1-2): SAVISQKPSRDICQRGTSLTIQCQVDSQVTMMFWYRQQPGQSLTLIATANQGSEATYESGFVIDKFPISRPNLTFSTLTVSNMSPEDSSIYLCSVSRTGESGYTFGSGTRLTVV.